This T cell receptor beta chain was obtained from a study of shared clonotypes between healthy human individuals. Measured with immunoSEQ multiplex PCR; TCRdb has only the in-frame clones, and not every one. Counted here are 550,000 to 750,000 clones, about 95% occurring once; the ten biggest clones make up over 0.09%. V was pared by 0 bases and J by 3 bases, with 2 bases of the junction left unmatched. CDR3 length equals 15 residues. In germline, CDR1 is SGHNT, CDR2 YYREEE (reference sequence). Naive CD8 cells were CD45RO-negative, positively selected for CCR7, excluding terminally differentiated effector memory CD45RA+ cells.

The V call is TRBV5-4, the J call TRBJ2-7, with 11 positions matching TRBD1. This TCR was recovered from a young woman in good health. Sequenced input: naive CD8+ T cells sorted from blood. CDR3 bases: TGTGCCAGCAGCTTGGGGACAGGGGGCGTCTACGAGCAGTACTTC. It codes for CASSLGTGGVYEQYF.